The next 2 T cell receptor beta chains were all read from a single sample in a study of OX40 agonist ivuxolimab in advanced cancers. Libraries were constructed by the immunoSEQ multiplex PCR assay. Imported from immuneACCESS, the table was reduced by TCRdb to in-frame sequences with V and J called. These copies leave out some clones; in studies compared against another copy, an unresolved V gene accounts for under half, and the cause of the remainder is not known. In this sample the table shows 79,000 or so clones, 75% to 85% of which occur a single time. The ten largest clones add up to roughly 0.66% of the sample. The sample consisted of CD4+ or CD8+ T cells sorted from blood, taken in a trial of the OX40 agonist ivuxolimab. All receptors derive from an adult with an advanced solid tumor such as melanoma, head and neck, liver or kidney cancer.

Remarks on this clone: Distinct nucleotide sequences in the sample also encode this CDR3. This sequence joins TRBV7-9 and TRBJ2-7; 7 nucleotides agree with TRBD1. Germline loops: CDR1 SEHNR, CDR2 FQNEAQ (reference sequence). The trim removed 2 bases at V and 2 bases at J, leaving 6 bases unmatched. There are 15 residues in the CDR3. CDR3 sequence: CASSLSGTVPYEQYF. CDR3 bases: TGTGCCAGCAGCTTATCTGGGACAGTTCCCTACGAGCAGTACTTC.

This chain links TRBV19 with TRBJ1-5; D remains ambiguous. Trimming pared 3 bases from V and 4 bases from J, leaving 10 bases between. This CDR3 is 14 amino acids long. Germline V gives CDR1 LNHDA, CDR2 SQIVND (reference sequence). The CDR3 bases are TGTGCCAGTAGTATGGGATTGGGGAATCAGCCCCAGCATTTT. It translates to CASSMGLGNQPQHF.